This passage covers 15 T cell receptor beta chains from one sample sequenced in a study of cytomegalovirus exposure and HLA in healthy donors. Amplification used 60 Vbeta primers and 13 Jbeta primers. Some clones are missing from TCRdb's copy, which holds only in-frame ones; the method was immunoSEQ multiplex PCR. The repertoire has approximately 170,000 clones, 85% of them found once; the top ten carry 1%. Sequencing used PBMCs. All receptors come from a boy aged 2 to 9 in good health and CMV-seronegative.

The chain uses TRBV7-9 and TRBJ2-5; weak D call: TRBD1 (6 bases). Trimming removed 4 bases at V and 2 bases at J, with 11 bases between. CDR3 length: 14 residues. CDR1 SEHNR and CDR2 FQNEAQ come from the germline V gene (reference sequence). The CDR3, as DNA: TGTGCCAGCAGCTCACCGGGACAACAAGAGACCCAGTACTTC. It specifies CASSSPGQQETQYF.

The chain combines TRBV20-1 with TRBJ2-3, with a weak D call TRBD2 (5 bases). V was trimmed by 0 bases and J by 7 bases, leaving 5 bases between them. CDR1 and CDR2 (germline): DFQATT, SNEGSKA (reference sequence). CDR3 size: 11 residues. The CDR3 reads CSARDGNTQYF. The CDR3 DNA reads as TGCAGTGCTAGAGACGGGAATACGCAGTATTTT.

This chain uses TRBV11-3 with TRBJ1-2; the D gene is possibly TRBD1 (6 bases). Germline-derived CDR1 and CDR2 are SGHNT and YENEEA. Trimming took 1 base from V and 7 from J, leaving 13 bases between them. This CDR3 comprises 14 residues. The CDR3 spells CASSLGPGDIGYTF. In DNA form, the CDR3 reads TGTGCCAGCAGCTTAGGGCCAGGGGACATTGGCTACACCTTC.

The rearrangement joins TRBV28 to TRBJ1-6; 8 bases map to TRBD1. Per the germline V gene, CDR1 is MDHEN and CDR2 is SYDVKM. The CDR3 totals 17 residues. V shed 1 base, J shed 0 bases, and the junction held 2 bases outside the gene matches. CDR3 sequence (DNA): TGTGCCAGCAGTTTATCTGACAGGGGCTCCTATAATTCACCCCTCCACTTT. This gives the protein CASSLSDRGSYNSPLHF.

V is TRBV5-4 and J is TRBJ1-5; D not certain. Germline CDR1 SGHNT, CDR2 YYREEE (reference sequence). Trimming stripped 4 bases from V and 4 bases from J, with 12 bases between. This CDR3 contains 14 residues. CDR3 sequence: CASSNGGENQPQHF. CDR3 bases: TGTGCCAGCAGCAACGGAGGAGAGAATCAGCCCCAGCATTTT. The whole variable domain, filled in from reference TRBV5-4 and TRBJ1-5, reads ETGVTQSPTHLIKTRGQQVTLRCSSQSGHNTVSWYQQALGQGPQFIFQYYREEENGRGNFPPRFSGLQFPNYSSELNVNALELDDSALYLCASSNGGENQPQHFGDGTRLSIL.

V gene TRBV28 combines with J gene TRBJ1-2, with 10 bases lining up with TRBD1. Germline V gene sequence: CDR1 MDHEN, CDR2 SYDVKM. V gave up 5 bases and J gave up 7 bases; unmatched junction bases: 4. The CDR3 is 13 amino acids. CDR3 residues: CASSQGTGAGYTF. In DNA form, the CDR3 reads TGTGCCAGCAGTCAAGGGACAGGGGCTGGCTACACCTTC.

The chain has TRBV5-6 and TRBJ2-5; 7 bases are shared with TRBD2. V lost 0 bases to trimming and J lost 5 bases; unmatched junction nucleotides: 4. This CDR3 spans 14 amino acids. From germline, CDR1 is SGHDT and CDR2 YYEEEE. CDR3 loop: CASSLVSGWETQYF. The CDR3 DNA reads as TGTGCCAGCAGCTTGGTTAGCGGGTGGGAGACCCAGTACTTC.

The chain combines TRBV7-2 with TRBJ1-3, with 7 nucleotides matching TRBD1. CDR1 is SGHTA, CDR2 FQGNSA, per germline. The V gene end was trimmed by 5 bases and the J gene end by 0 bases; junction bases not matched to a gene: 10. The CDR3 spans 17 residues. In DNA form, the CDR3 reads TGTGCCAGCAGCCCCCGACCGGGACAGAGCTCTGGAAACACCATATATTTT. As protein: CASSPRPGQSSGNTIYF.

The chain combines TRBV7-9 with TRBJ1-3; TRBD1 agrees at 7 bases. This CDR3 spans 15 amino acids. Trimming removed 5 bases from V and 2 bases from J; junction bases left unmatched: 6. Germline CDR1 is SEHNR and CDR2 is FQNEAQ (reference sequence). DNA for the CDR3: TGTGCCAGCAGCCATGACAGGGCCACTGGAAACACCATATATTTT. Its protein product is CASSHDRATGNTIYF.

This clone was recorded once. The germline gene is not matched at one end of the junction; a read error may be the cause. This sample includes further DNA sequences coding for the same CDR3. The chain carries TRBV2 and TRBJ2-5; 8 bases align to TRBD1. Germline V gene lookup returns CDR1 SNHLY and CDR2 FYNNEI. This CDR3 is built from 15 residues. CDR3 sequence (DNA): TGTGCCAGCAGAGGTGACAGGGGCTTAGGGGAGACCCAATACTTC. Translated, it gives CASRGDRGLGETQYF.

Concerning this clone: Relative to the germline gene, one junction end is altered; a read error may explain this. This chain's CDR3 is CSSIPGGGETQYF. The CDR3, as DNA: TGTTCCAGCATCCCGGGGGGGGGAGAGACCCAGTACTTC. The genes are TRBV7-9 and TRBJ2-5, with TRBD2 identical over 8 bases. The germline gives CDR1 SEHNR, CDR2 FQNEAQ (reference sequence). This CDR3 has 13 residues. The full variable domain, with the rest looked up from reference TRBV7-9 and TRBJ2-5, is DTGVSQNPRHKITKRGQNVTFRCDPISEHNRLYWYRQTLGQGPEFLTYFQNEAQLEKSRLLSDRFSAERPKGSFSTLEIQRTEQGDSAMYLCSSIPGGGETQYFGPGTRLLVL.

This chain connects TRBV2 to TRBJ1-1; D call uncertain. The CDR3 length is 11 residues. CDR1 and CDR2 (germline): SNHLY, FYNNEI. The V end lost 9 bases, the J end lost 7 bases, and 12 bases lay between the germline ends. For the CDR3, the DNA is TGTGCCAGTTCGAAGGAGGTTGAAGCTTTCTTT. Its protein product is CASSKEVEAFF.

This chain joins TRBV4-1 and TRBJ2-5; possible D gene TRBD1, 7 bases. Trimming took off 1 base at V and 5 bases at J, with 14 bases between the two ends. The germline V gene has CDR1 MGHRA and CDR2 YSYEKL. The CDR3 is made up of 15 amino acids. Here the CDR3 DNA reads TGCGCCAGCAGCCAAGGTTTCCAGGGGGGTGAGACCCAGTACTTC. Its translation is CASSQGFQGGETQYF.

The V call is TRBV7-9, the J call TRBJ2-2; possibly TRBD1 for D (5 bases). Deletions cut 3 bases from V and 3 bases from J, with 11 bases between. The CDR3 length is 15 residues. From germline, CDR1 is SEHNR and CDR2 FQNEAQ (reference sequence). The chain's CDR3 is CASSFGSGYTGELFF. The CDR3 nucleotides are TGTGCCAGCAGCTTCGGGTCAGGGTACACCGGGGAGCTGTTTTTT.

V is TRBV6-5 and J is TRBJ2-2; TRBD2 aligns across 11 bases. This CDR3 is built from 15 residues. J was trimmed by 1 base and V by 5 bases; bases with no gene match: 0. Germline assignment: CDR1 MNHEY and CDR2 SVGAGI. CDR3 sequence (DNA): TGTGCCAGCAGTGGGACTAGCGGGAACACCGGGGAGCTGTTTTTT. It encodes CASSGTSGNTGELFF.